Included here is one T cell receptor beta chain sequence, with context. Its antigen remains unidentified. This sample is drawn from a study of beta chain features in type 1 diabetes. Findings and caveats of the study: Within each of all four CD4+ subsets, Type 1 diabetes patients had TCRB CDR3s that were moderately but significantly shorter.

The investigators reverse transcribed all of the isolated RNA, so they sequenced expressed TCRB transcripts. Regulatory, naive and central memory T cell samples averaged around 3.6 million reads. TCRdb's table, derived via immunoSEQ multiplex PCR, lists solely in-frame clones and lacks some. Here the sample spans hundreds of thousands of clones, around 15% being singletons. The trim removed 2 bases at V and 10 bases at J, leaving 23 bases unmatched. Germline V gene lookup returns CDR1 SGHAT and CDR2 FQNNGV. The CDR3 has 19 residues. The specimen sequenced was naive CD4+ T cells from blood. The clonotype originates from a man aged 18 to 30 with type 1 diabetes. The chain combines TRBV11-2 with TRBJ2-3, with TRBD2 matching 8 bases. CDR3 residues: CASSLSGTPAGTRGLAQYF. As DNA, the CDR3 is TGTGCCAGCAGCTTATCGGGAACTCCCGCCGGGACTAGGGGCCTGGCGCAGTATTTT.